This T cell receptor (beta chain) was captured in a study of PD-1 blockade in classical Hodgkin lymphoma (dated by TCRdb to the early 2020s). Background on the whole study: Nivolumab dosing was 3 mg/kg intravenously every 2 weeks, continuing until either disease progression or unacceptable toxicity. A peripheral blood immune signature of response to PD-1 blockade in classical Hodgkin lymphoma was defined using TCR beta sequencing and CyTOF. What the authors observed across the whole study: Baseline TCR diversity was reported as lower in newly diagnosed patients than in healthy donors, and lower still in relapsed/refractory patients. Lower diversity was observed in patients in whom nivolumab was started less than 1 year after ASCT, and these patients were excluded from later analyses so that confounding by immune reconstitution would be avoided. Baseline diversity similar to that of newly diagnosed patients was observed in trial patients achieving complete response, whereas significantly lower diversity was observed in partial responders and progressors. The study was restricted to a single clinical trial cohort, and the causes of repertoire differences, possibly disease activity or prior therapy, were left undefined. A significant rise by C4D1 was seen in CD4+ but not CD8+ TCR diversity (p=0.0027 vs p=0.16), with the rise being most apparent in complete responders (p=0.02).

As to this clone: There is no known antigen for this receptor. Nothing much larger sits one base from this clone, and base qualities are not available.

The sample's time point, from its label and the paper: cycle 4 day 1 (C4D1), after 5 to 7 weeks of nivolumab. Every trial patient had relapsed after autologous stem cell transplantation, and cohorts A, B and C differed in prior brentuximab vedotin exposure. The trial cohort was composed of about 54 patients with relapsed/refractory classical Hodgkin lymphoma, for whom complete response, partial response or progressive disease was recorded as best overall response. Single-agent nivolumab was administered to trial patients in the multi-cohort phase II CheckMate 205 trial. An independent review committee assessed best overall response by applying the 2007 International Working Group response criteria. Trial PBMCs were collected immediately before nivolumab initiation (C1D1) and during therapy at cycle 2 day 1 and cycle 4 day 1. After peripheral blood was drawn into 8 mL Vacutainer Cell Preparation Tubes, PBMCs were isolated by centrifugation and then cryopreserved.

V is shortened by 8 bases, J by 8 bases, and the region joining them spans 15 bases. The CDR3 measures 12 amino acids from cysteine to phenylalanine. Left in the record is the CDR3 DNA by itself, 36 bases read in frame from the first base. CDR1 and CDR2 are read off the germline V gene as MGHDK and SYGVNS. The Qiagen DNeasy kit was used to extract genomic DNA both from unsorted PBMCs and from the negatively selected CD4+ and CD8+ fractions. TCR beta CDR3 regions were amplified by immunoSEQ multiplex PCR using primers annealing to V and J segments. A synthetic immune receptor repertoire was used to minimize amplification bias, and remaining bias was computationally removed after sequencing. In the original analysis: Custom Python scripts were used to quantify repertoire diversity as the Shannon entropy index. Unsorted, CD4+ and CD8+ repertoires were analyzed separately, except in combined analyses where CD4+ and CD8+ sequences were merged in silico. Clonal expansion was defined as a frequency increase of at least 2-fold after treatment compared with C1D1, and clones undetected at baseline were assigned a pseudocount of 0.5. Clones with 0 or 1 copy at C1D1 were defined as singleton clones, while clones with 2 or more copies were defined as non-singleton clones. Clones expanded in unsorted samples were annotated as CD4+, CD8+ or unknown by matching protein sequences in sorted samples from the same patient. Wilcoxon tests on paired samples were used to test changes in diversity from C1D1 to C4D1. What TCRdb holds here is the immuneACCESS table cut down to in-frame rearrangements. Part of the clones is not present; checked against another copy, under half of the missing clones reflect an unresolved V gene, and the others are unexplained. V, J and clone size are those of that table, while D and trimming were read from the DNA. This sample comprises some 95,000 clones, around nine tenths of them detected only once. Jointly, the top ten make up approximately 2.9% of the sample.

Sample: peripheral blood mononuclear cells (PBMCs), taken before the fourth cycle of nivolumab. This sequence was found in a human donor with classical Hodgkin lymphoma. The chain couples TRBV25-1 to TRBJ1-2, with the D segment identity uncertain. The bases are TGTGCCAGCCATGAAGGAGGGAACGGCTACACCTTC. It encodes CASHEGGNGYTF.